These T cell receptor beta chains were read from a single sample in a study of blood T cell repertoires in COVID-19. Clones were sequenced by immunoSEQ multiplex PCR, and TCRdb holds only the in-frame ones, with some missing. The table lists about 94,000 clones, 75% to 85% of them singletons. Specimen: peripheral blood. These receptors all stem from a human donor in a cohort sampled during active COVID-19. CDR3s include the opening cysteine and the closing phenylalanine or tryptophan. A D gene is named only where the DNA matches it firmly. Only part of the rows carry a size: once, few, many, or a class if the clone is expanded.

CDR3	DNA	D	V	J	size
CASSFRTALQETQYF	TGTGCCAGCAGCTTTCGGACAGCGCTACAAGAGACCCAGTACTTC	-	TRBV5-6	TRBJ2-5	-
CASSGFMGLNQPQHF	TGTGCCAGCAGTGGCTTCATGGGACTCAATCAGCCCCAGCATTTT	-	TRBV28	TRBJ1-5	few
CASRDRTVTEAFF	TGTGCCAGCAGGGACCGGACAGTCACTGAAGCTTTCTTT	-	TRBV2	TRBJ1-1	-
CASSSRTVQETQYF	TGCGCCAGCAGCTCCCGGACTGTCCAAGAGACCCAGTACTTC	-	TRBV5-1	TRBJ2-5	-
CASSLGRGGQETQYF	TGCGCCAGCAGCTTGGGCAGGGGCGGACAAGAGACCCAGTACTTC	-	TRBV5-1	TRBJ2-5	-
CASSEGTSGRGYEQYF	TGTGCCAGCAGTGAGGGGACTAGCGGGAGAGGGTACGAGCAGTACTTC	TRBD2	TRBV6-1	TRBJ2-7	-
CASSEISGVGSPLHF	TGTGCCAGCAGTGAAATCTCGGGGGTGGGTTCACCCCTCCACTTT	-	TRBV2	TRBJ1-6	-
CASSQGVGRYEQFF	TGTGCCAGCAGTCAAGGGGTCGGAAGATATGAGCAGTTCTTC	-	TRBV7-2	TRBJ2-1	few
CASSTGTTRGIQYF	TGCGCCAGCAGTACCGGGACTACGAGAGGCATTCAGTACTTC	TRBD2	TRBV10-1	TRBJ2-4	-
CSVEGQGRPFF	TGCAGCGTTGAGGGACAGGGGAGACCTTTCTTT	TRBD1	TRBV29-1	TRBJ1-1	-
CASSQAGLWDTQYF	TGTGCCAGCAGCCAAGCGGGACTATGGGATACGCAGTATTTT	TRBD2	TRBV3-1/TRBV3-2	TRBJ2-3	once
CASSIQTSGALNEQFF	TGTGCCAGTAGTATACAAACTTCAGGGGCCCTCAATGAGCAGTTCTTC	-	TRBV19	TRBJ2-1	-
CAIVDRGNGELFF	TGTGCCATCGTGGACAGGGGAAACGGGGAGCTGTTTTTT	TRBD1	TRBV10-3	TRBJ2-2	-
CASGEHYEQYF	TGTGCCAGCGGAGAGCACTACGAGCAGTACTTC	-	TRBV12-3/TRBV12-4	TRBJ2-7	-
CASSPMGRRHTYEQYF	TGTGCCAGCAGCCCAATGGGGAGGAGACACACCTACGAGCAGTACTTC	-	TRBV7-8	TRBJ2-7	-
CASSLSRGTEAFF	TGTGCCAGCTCCCTATCTCGGGGCACTGAAGCTTTCTTT	-	TRBV18	TRBJ1-1	few
CATSRDLTGGAEQYF	TGTGCCACCAGCAGAGATTTGACAGGGGGGGCCGAGCAGTACTTC	TRBD1	TRBV15	TRBJ2-7	-
CASKQGVREKLFF	TGTGCCAGCAAGCAGGGGGTGCGGGAAAAACTGTTTTTT	TRBD1	TRBV25-1	TRBJ1-4	-
CASSLGLLREAFF	TGTGCCAGCAGTTTAGGTCTGCTCAGAGAAGCTTTCTTT	-	TRBV12-3/TRBV12-4	TRBJ1-1	-
CASSVAGDYQPQHF	TGTGCCAGCAGCGTAGCAGGGGATTATCAGCCCCAGCATTTT	-	TRBV9	TRBJ1-5	few
CASSEAIAGGMGEQFF	TGTGCCAGCAGTGAAGCCATAGCGGGAGGGATGGGTGAGCAGTTCTTC	TRBD2	TRBV6-1	TRBJ2-1	-
CASSFSDSIYGYTF	TGTGCCAGCAGCTTCAGCGACAGCATCTATGGCTACACCTTC	-	TRBV5-8	TRBJ1-2	-
CASSQVAHRGEQYF	TGTGCCAGCAGCCAAGTCGCGCACCGGGGCGAGCAGTACTTC	-	TRBV3-1/TRBV3-2	TRBJ2-7	few
CASSPSRDTEAFF	TGTGCCAGCTCACCGTCCCGGGACACTGAAGCTTTCTTT	-	TRBV18	TRBJ1-1	-
CASSSRTGDQPQHF	TGTGCCAGCAGCTCCCGGACAGGGGATCAGCCCCAGCATTTT	TRBD1	TRBV7-8	TRBJ1-5	-
CASSLAGTPHEQYF	TGTGCCAGCAGCTTGGCCGGGACACCCCACGAGCAGTACTTC	-	TRBV5-6	TRBJ2-7	-
CSALGGEPEAFF	TGCAGCGCGTTAGGAGGGGAGCCTGAAGCTTTCTTT	-	TRBV29-1	TRBJ1-1	-
CSASKGAGNTIYF	TGCAGTGCTAGTAAGGGGGCTGGAAACACCATATATTTT	-	TRBV20-1	TRBJ1-3	-
CASKNSGREETQYF	TGTGCCAGTAAGAATAGCGGGAGGGAAGAGACCCAGTACTTC	TRBD2	TRBV19	TRBJ2-5	-
CASSEYGGEGEQYF	TGTGCCAGCAGTGAATACGGAGGGGAAGGCGAGCAGTACTTC	-	TRBV25-1	TRBJ2-7	-
CASSEELGETQYF	TGTGCCAGCAGTGAAGAACTAGGAGAGACCCAGTACTTC	-	TRBV2	TRBJ2-5	-
CASSSPGSNQPQHF	TGTGCCAGCAGTTCCCCCGGTAGCAATCAGCCCCAGCATTTT	-	TRBV6-6	TRBJ1-5	-
CATSREGGSAYEQYF	TGTGCCACCAGCAGAGAGGGGGGGTCAGCCTACGAGCAGTACTTC	TRBD2	TRBV15	TRBJ2-7	-
CASSLPQGVYGYTF	TGTGCCAGCAGTTTACCCCAGGGGGTCTATGGCTACACCTTC	TRBD1	TRBV28	TRBJ1-2	-
CASSATGGNTEAFF	TGTGCCAGCAGCGCGACAGGGGGCAACACTGAAGCTTTCTTT	TRBD1	TRBV7-3	TRBJ1-1	-
CASSPSGTGGTGELFF	TGTGCCAGCAGCCCCTCCGGGACAGGGGGGACCGGGGAGCTGTTTTTT	TRBD1	TRBV7-3	TRBJ2-2	-
CASTGQGYEQYF	TGTGCCAGTACAGGACAGGGTTACGAGCAGTACTTC	TRBD1	TRBV19	TRBJ2-7	-
CAWKVQSEAFF	TGTGCCTGGAAGGTACAGTCTGAAGCTTTCTTT	-	TRBV30	TRBJ1-1	-
CASSDLGADNEQFF	TGTGCCAGCAGCGACTTGGGAGCAGACAATGAGCAGTTCTTC	-	TRBV2	TRBJ2-1	-
CASSQQTGTSYEQYF	TGCGCCAGCAGCCAACAAACCGGGACTAGCTACGAGCAGTACTTC	TRBD2	TRBV4-1	TRBJ2-7	-
CASSPGGSQETQYF	TGTGCCAGCTCACCGGGGGGTTCACAAGAGACCCAGTACTTC	-	TRBV18	TRBJ2-5	-
CASSSRHFSGANVLTF	TGTGCCAGCAGCTCCAGACACTTCTCTGGGGCCAACGTCCTGACTTTC	-	TRBV7-8	TRBJ2-6	-
CSALGEGGEQYF	TGCAGCGCACTAGGAGAGGGAGGCGAGCAGTACTTC	-	TRBV29-1	TRBJ2-7	-
CASSEPQGGSTGELFF	TGTGCCAGCAGTGAACCACAGGGCGGTAGCACCGGGGAGCTGTTTTTT	-	TRBV25-1	TRBJ2-2	-
CSATDGVSLHF	TGCAGTGCAACCGACGGGGTCTCCCTCCACTTT	-	TRBV20-1	TRBJ1-6	-
CASSLGQGTGSPLHF	TGTGCCAGCAGCTTAGGACAGGGCACGGGTTCACCCCTCCACTTT	TRBD1	TRBV7-9	TRBJ1-6	-